There are a few counts of the clone carrying this TCR beta chain. The antigen is unknown. This entry is derived from a study of T-cell memory formation after mild COVID-19. With V trimmed by 4 bases and J by 2 bases, 8 bases remained unmatched. CDR1 SGHRS and CDR2 YFSETQ come from the germline V gene. This CDR3 comprises 15 residues. MiXCR was run by TCRdb on the 5' RACE reads, yielding one entry per CDR3 protein. The repertoire holds about 250,000 distinct CDR3 sequences, with 15% as singletons. Study-level findings and limits: Some clones that responded turned up in pre-infection memory, which suggests that cross-reactive memory joined in. Balance between CD4 and CD8 was seen in clones contracting day 15 to 85, and a CD4+ lean was seen in later expanders.

Sequencing used PBMCs or a T cell subset sorted from them (not recorded which). The chain employs TRBV5-1 and TRBJ1-2, with 7 bases that match TRBD1. This TCR was recovered from an adult woman who had mild COVID-19 (a few samples of this study predate the infection). Cell type and time point are not known. CDR3 DNA sequence: TGCGCCAGCAGCCCGTCGACGGGACAGAACTATGGCTACACCTTC. Its protein product is CASSPSTGQNYGYTF.